One sample yielded the 21 T cell receptor beta chains listed below, sequenced in a study of CD8+ T cells in alopecia areata. Indicated treatment: oral pan-JAK inhibitor, 5-10 mg twice daily. Reverse transcription of extracted RNA yielded cDNA, which provided the sequencing template. The table came from immunoSEQ multiplex PCR; TCRdb's copy has only in-frame clones and leaves some out. The sample includes approximately 300,000 clones, roughly 60% seen only once; the top ten take roughly 1.8%. The material was CD4+ T cells sorted from blood, obtained at week 24, from a patient treated with tofacitinib. These receptors all come from a human donor with alopecia areata.

The J gene is TRBJ2-7, the V gene TRBV5-8; TRBD1 or TRBD2 may be the D gene (6 bases each). V shed 6 bases and J shed 2 bases, with 18 bases lying between them. CDR1 is SGHTS, CDR2 YDEGEE, per germline. The CDR3 covers 15 residues. As DNA, the CDR3 is TGTGCCAGCACCATGCTCCGGGGGCTTACCTACGAGCAGTACTTC. Amino acid sequence: CASTMLRGLTYEQYF. Based on the CDR3 plus reference TRBV5-8 and TRBJ2-7, the full variable domain is EAGVTQSPTHLIKTRGQQATLRCSPISGHTSVYWYQQALGLGLQFLLWYDEGEERNRGNFPPRFSGRQFPNYSSELNVNALELEDSALYLCASTMLRGLTYEQYFGPGTRLTVT.

V is TRBV25-1 and J is TRBJ1-1; perhaps TRBD1 as D (5 bases). The CDR3 covers 13 residues. The germline V and J ends were trimmed by 7 bases and 0 bases, with 9 bases remaining between them. Per the germline V gene, CDR1 is MGHDK and CDR2 is SYGVNS. The CDR3 bases are TGTGCCAGCATAGGGACCCTGAACACTGAAGCTTTCTTT. Its protein product is CASIGTLNTEAFF.

The genes are TRBV30 and TRBJ1-1; no clear D. Between the trimmed V and J ends, which lost 3 bases and 3 bases, there was a span of 20 bases. The CDR3 is made up of 16 amino acids. Germline CDR1 GTSNPN, CDR2 SVGIG (reference sequence). For the CDR3, the DNA is TGTGCCTGGAGAAAGATCCCATGGGTTGCGTACACTGAAGCTTTCTTT. Translated: CAWRKIPWVAYTEAFF.

This clone turned up a few times. The chain couples TRBV7-2 to TRBJ2-3; D might be TRBD2 (5 bases). CDR1 and CDR2 (germline): SGHTA, FQGNSA. V was clipped by 4 bases and J by 1 base, with 15 bases between them. The CDR3 sequence is 16 residues long. The DNA for the CDR3 is TGTGCCAGCAGCTCAAGAGGAGGAAGGGGCACAGATACGCAGTATTTT. Encoded protein: CASSSRGGRGTDTQYF.

This chain joins TRBV7-8 and TRBJ2-5, with D perhaps given as TRBD1 or TRBD2 (6 bases each). V dropped 1 base and J dropped 5 bases, with 17 bases sitting between them. Germline CDR1 and CDR2: SGHVS and FQNEAQ. The CDR3 runs 16 residues. This CDR3 reads CASSLEGGRLRETQYF. The DNA of the CDR3 is TGTGCCAGCAGCTTAGAGGGGGGCAGGCTGAGGGAGACCCAGTACTTC.

The chain joins TRBV30 to TRBJ1-5; weak D call: TRBD1 (5 bases). The germline V gene encodes CDR1 GTSNPN and CDR2 SVGIG (reference sequence). The CDR3 contains 14 residues. V was cut by 4 bases and J by 4 bases, with 14 bases left in between. This CDR3 reads CAWTPGTSNQPQHF. CDR3 sequence (DNA): TGTGCCTGGACCCCAGGGACCTCAAATCAGCCCCAGCATTTT.

This clone has just one count. The genes are TRBV7-2 and TRBJ2-1, with TRBD1 identical over 8 bases. This CDR3 spans 12 amino acids. The ends lost 5 bases at V and 9 bases at J; junction bases unmatched: 3. Germline V gives CDR1 SGHTA, CDR2 FQGNSA. CDR3 in amino acids: CASSVDRAEQFF. In nucleotides, the CDR3 is TGTGCCAGCAGCGTGGACAGGGCTGAGCAGTTCTTC.

The V and J genes are TRBV29-1 and TRBJ2-5; maybe TRBD2 (7 bases). The CDR3 contains 13 residues. Germline V gives CDR1 SQVTM, CDR2 ANQGSEA. The ends were cut back, 3 bases at V and 5 bases at J, with 13 bases in the middle. Written as DNA, the CDR3 is TGCAGCGTTGATGGGGGGGCGCGGGAGACCCAGTACTTC. It yields the protein CSVDGGARETQYF. Looking up the rest from reference TRBV29-1 and TRBJ2-5 gives the full variable domain: SAVISQKPSRDICQRGTSLTIQCQVDSQVTMMFWYRQQPGQSLTLIATANQGSEATYESGFVIDKFPISRPNLTFSTLTVSNMSPEDSSIYLCSVDGGARETQYFGPGTRLLVL.

The chain couples TRBV20-1 to TRBJ1-6, with TRBD1 as a possible D gene (6 bases). V was pared by 7 bases and J by 10 bases, with 11 bases between. Looked up from germline, CDR1 is DFQATT and CDR2 is SNEGSKA (reference sequence). The length of the CDR3 is 11 residues. The CDR3 sequence: CSEGGSSPLHF. The CDR3 DNA reads TGCAGTGAGGGGGGCAGCTCACCCCTCCACTTT.

The CDR3 loop reads CASSQNRSNQPQHF. The CDR3 DNA sequence: TGCGCCAGCAGTCAGAACAGGAGCAATCAGCCCCAGCATTTT. The V and J genes are TRBV23-1 and TRBJ1-5; maybe TRBD1 (5 bases). TRBV23-1 is an open reading frame, and its role is uncertain. V was pared by 3 bases and J by 1 base, with 7 bases between. CDR3 length equals 14 residues.

The count of this clone is one. The V gene is TRBV6-1, the J gene TRBJ1-5, with 7 bases identical to TRBD1. The V gene end was trimmed by 7 bases and the J gene end by 4 bases; junction bases not matched to a gene: 7. The CDR3 has 14 residues. From germline, CDR1 is MNHNS and CDR2 SASEGT. This CDR3 is CASTQTGLNQPQHF. CDR3 nucleotide sequence: TGTGCCAGCACTCAGACAGGGTTGAATCAGCCCCAGCATTTT.

This clone has a count of ten or more. Other DNA variants within this sample encode the same CDR3. V is TRBV7-2 and J is TRBJ2-7; 7 bases line up with TRBD1. The CDR3 totals 14 residues. Trimming took 3 bases from V and 4 from J; bases not matched to a gene: 6. CDR1 and CDR2 (germline): SGHTA, FQGNSA. The CDR3 coding sequence is TGTGCCAGCAGCTTCGCCCAGACAGGGTACGAGCAGTACTTC. Protein sequence: CASSFAQTGYEQYF.

In this sample, this clone turned up a few times. This sample also contains other DNA sequences that code for the same CDR3. This CDR3 reads CASSLGWGTDTQYF. The CDR3 bases are TGTGCCAGCAGCTTAGGGTGGGGGACAGATACGCAGTATTTT. The rearrangement joins TRBV7-2 to TRBJ2-3; the D call may be TRBD1 or TRBD2 (5 bases each). In germline, CDR1 is SGHTA, CDR2 FQGNSA. V was cut by 1 base and J by 3 bases, with 8 bases left in between. This CDR3 has 14 residues.

In its sample, this clone was seen a few times. The chain links TRBV30 to TRBJ1-2; TRBD1 is a possible D gene (6 bases). The V gene's germline CDR1 is GTSNPN and CDR2 SVGIG (reference sequence). Trimming left V 3 bases short and J 4 bases short, with 12 bases between. The length of the CDR3 is 13 residues. CDR3 residues: CAWRSPDSYGYTF. The CDR3 DNA reads as TGTGCCTGGAGATCCCCGGACAGCTATGGCTACACCTTC.

The count of this clone is one. This chain connects TRBV2 to TRBJ1-2; possibly TRBD1 for D (5 bases). Germline lookup yields CDR1 SNHLY and CDR2 FYNNEI. The germline V and J ends were trimmed by 7 bases and 4 bases, with 16 bases remaining between them. The CDR3 is made up of 14 amino acids. CDR3 protein: CASTTPVGGYGYTF. CDR3 DNA: TGTGCCAGCACTACCCCAGTGGGGGGCTATGGCTACACCTTC.

The chain recombines TRBV5-1 with TRBJ2-5; TRBD1 or TRBD2 may be the D gene (5 bases each). Trimming removed 4 bases at V and 3 bases at J, with 10 bases between. The CDR3 length is 13 residues. CDR1 SGHRS and CDR2 YFSETQ come from the germline V gene. The CDR3 here is CASSGDLKETQYF. In nucleotides, the CDR3 is TGCGCCAGCAGCGGGGACCTCAAAGAGACCCAGTACTTC.

This clone was picked up a small number of times. The chain recombines TRBV5-1 with TRBJ2-2; the match to TRBD2 covers 8 bases. The germline gives CDR1 SGHRS, CDR2 YFSETQ. The CDR3 length is 14 residues. The ends lost 9 bases at V and 4 bases at J; junction bases unmatched: 8. In DNA, the CDR3 is TGCGCCACCGCAGCGGGGGCCCCCACCGGGGAGCTGTTTTTT. It translates to CATAAGAPTGELFF. The whole variable domain, remainder taken from reference TRBV5-1 and TRBJ2-2, is KAGVTQTPRYLIKTRGQQVTLSCSPISGHRSVSWYQQTPGQGLQFLFEYFSETQRNKGNFPGRFSGRQFSNSRSEMNVSTLELGDSALYLCATAAGAPTGELFFGEGSRLTVL.

The J gene is TRBJ2-3, the V gene TRBV4-1; D uncertain. V was cut by 1 base and J by 3 bases, with 17 bases left in between. This CDR3 is built from 17 residues. Germline V CDR1 and CDR2: MGHRA, YSYEKL. CDR3 amino acids: CASSQVPPGKGTDTQYF. Written as DNA, the CDR3 is TGCGCCAGCAGCCAAGTCCCTCCGGGTAAAGGGACAGATACGCAGTATTTT.

This clone was counted between two and nine times. This chain links TRBV5-4 with TRBJ1-6, with unresolved D. The CDR3 totals 16 residues. Deletions cut 3 bases from V and 7 bases from J, with 17 bases between. The germline gives CDR1 SGHNT, CDR2 YYREEE (reference sequence). The CDR3 nucleotides read TGTGCCAGCAGCTCCCCTGGACGGAAGAACAATTCACCCCTCCACTTT. Translation: CASSSPGRKNNSPLHF. Based on the CDR3 plus reference TRBV5-4 and TRBJ1-6, the full variable domain is ETGVTQSPTHLIKTRGQQVTLRCSSQSGHNTVSWYQQALGQGPQFIFQYYREEENGRGNFPPRFSGLQFPNYSSELNVNALELDDSALYLCASSSPGRKNNSPLHFGNGTRLTVT.

This clone appeared once. The sample has other DNA sequences that encode this CDR3 too. This chain connects TRBV5-4 to TRBJ2-1, with 7 bases fitting TRBD2. In germline, CDR1 is SGHNT, CDR2 YYREEE (reference sequence). The V and J ends lost 4 bases and 6 bases, in that order; junction bases with no gene match: 4. The CDR3 consists of 13 residues. In nucleotides, the CDR3 is TGTGCCAGCAGCCTCCCGGGGGGCAATGAGCAGTTCTTC. It specifies CASSLPGGNEQFF. Based on the CDR3 plus reference TRBV5-4 and TRBJ2-1, the full variable domain is ETGVTQSPTHLIKTRGQQVTLRCSSQSGHNTVSWYQQALGQGPQFIFQYYREEENGRGNFPPRFSGLQFPNYSSELNVNALELDDSALYLCASSLPGGNEQFFGPGTRLTVL.

This sequence joins TRBV6-5 and TRBJ2-3, with D perhaps TRBD2 (6 bases). Per germline, CDR1 MNHEY and CDR2 SVGAGI. The CDR3 length is 15 residues. The V and J ends lost 6 bases and 2 bases respectively, with 15 bases between them. CDR3 in amino acids: CASSRGGEPTDTQYF. Written as DNA, the CDR3 is TGTGCCAGCAGCCGAGGAGGGGAGCCCACAGATACGCAGTATTTT.